This record looks at one TCR beta chain sequence and its context. The antigen is not known. The data originate from a study of vaccination and CD4 T cells after COVID-19. TCRdb recomputed calls from the PCR reads with MiXCR, one row per CDR3 protein. The sample has about 24,000 distinct CDR3 sequences; approximately 51% are singletons. The CDR3 totals 13 residues. V lost 4 bases, J lost 5 bases, and 9 bases lay in between. Looked up from germline, CDR1 is MNHEY and CDR2 is SVGAGI. General observations from the study: Among reactive clones from convalescent patients, a median approximately 86% appeared only post-vaccination. Sampling was limited to relatively few convalescent patients, with no early post-infection timepoints studied.

The chain carries TRBV6-5 and TRBJ1-5, with a tentative D call TRBD1 (5 bases). Sequencing was performed on CD4+ T cells from blood, taken before SARS-CoV-2 vaccination. This clonotype was obtained from a human donor who had recovered from COVID-19. CDR3 amino acids: CASSSGGYQPQHF. CDR3 DNA sequence: TGTGCCAGCAGTTCGGGGGGGTATCAGCCCCAGCATTTT.